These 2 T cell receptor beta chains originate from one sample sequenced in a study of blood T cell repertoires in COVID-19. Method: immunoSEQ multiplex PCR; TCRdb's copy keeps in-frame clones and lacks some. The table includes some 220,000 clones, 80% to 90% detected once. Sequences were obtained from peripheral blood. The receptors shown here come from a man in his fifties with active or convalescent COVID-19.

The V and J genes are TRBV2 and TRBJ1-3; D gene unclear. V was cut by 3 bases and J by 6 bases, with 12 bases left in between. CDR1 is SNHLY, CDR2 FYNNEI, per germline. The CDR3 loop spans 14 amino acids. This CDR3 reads CASSDWGRENTIYF. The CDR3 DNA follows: TGTGCCAGCAGTGACTGGGGTCGGGAAAACACCATATATTTT. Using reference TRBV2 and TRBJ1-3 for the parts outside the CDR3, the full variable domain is EPEVTQTPSHQVTQMGQEVILRCVPISNHLYFYWYRQILGQKVEFLVSFYNNEISEKSEIFDDQFSVERPDGSNFTLKIRSTKLEDSAMYFCASSDWGRENTIYFGEGSWLTVV.

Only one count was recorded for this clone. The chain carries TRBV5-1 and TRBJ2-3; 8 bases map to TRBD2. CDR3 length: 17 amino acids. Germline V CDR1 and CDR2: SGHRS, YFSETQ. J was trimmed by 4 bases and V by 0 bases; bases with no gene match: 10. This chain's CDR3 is CASSLAAAGGRADTQYF. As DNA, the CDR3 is TGCGCCAGCAGCTTGGCCGCGGCGGGAGGTCGTGCAGATACGCAGTATTTT.